This TCR beta chain is drawn from a study of control samples from healthy donors and cancer patients. This CDR3 comprises 13 residues. V lost 0 bases, J lost 9 bases, and 4 bases stayed unmatched. Germline V gene lookup returns CDR1 SGHRS and CDR2 YFSETQ. Method: immunoSEQ multiplex PCR; TCRdb's copy keeps in-frame clones and lacks some. There are about 150,000 clones in the sample; 90% to 95% occur only once, and 1.3% to 1.5% lies in the top ten. The chain carries TRBV5-1 and TRBJ1-1, with 8 bases aligning to TRBD1. The specimen sequenced was blood. The origin of this receptor is a woman between 18 and 29 years old in good health. The CDR3 protein is CASSLGQGIKAFF. The DNA for the CDR3 is TGCGCCAGCAGCTTGGGACAGGGGATAAAAGCTTTCTTT.